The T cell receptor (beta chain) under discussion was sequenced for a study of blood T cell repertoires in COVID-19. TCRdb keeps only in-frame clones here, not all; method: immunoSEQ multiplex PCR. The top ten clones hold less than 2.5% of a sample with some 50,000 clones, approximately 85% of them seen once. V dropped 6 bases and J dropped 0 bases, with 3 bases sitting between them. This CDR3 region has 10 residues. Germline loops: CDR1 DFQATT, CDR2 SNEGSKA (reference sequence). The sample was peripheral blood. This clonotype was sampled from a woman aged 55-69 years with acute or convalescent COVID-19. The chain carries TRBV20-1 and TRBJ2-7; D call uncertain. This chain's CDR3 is CSAGSYEQYF. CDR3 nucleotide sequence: TGCAGTGCCGGCTCCTACGAGCAGTACTTC.